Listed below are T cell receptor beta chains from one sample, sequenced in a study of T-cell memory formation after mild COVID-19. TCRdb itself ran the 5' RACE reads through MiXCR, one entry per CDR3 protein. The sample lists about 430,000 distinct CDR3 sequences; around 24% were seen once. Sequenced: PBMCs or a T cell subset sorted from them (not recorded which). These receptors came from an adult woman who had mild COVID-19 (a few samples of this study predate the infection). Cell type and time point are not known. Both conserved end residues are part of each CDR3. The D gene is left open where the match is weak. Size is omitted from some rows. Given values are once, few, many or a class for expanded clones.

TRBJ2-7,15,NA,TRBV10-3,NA,TGTGCCATCACCATTTTTAACAGGGAATCCTACGAGCAGTACTTC,CAITIFNRESYEQYF
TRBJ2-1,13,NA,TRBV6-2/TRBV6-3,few,TGTGCCAGCACCGGATTTGAGTTGGGTGAGCAGTTCTTC,CASTGFELGEQFF
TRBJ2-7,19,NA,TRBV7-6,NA,TGTGCCAGCAGCAAGCTAAGTGAGAAGGGGTTTGGGTACTCCTACGAGCAGTACTTC,CASSKLSEKGFGYSYEQYF
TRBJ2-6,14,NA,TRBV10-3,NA,TGTGCCATCAGCGCAGGAGCTGGGGCCAACGTCCTGACTTTC,CAISAGAGANVLTF
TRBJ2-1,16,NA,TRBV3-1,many,TGTGCCAGCAGCTCCATGTACGGGCGGGCCTACAATGAGCAGTTCTTC,CASSSMYGRAYNEQFF
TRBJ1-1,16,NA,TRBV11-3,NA,TGTGCCAGCAGCTTAGAGGCAGGGGCCATGAACACTGAAGCTTTCTTT,CASSLEAGAMNTEAFF
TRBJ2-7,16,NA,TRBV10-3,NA,TGTGCCATCAGTGCCCCCCTCGGAGGACAGACCTACGAGCAGTACTTC,CAISAPLGGQTYEQYF
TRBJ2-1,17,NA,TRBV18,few,TGTGCCAGCTCACGAGTAATCCGGGACAAGTCCTACAATGAGCAGTTCTTC,CASSRVIRDKSYNEQFF
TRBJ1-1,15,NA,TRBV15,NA,TGTGCCACCAGCAGAGATATGAAGGGGGGAACTGAAGCTTTCTTT,CATSRDMKGGTEAFF
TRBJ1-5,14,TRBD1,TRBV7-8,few,TGTGCCAGCAGCCAAGGGGGCAGGGGTCAGCCCCAGCATTTT,CASSQGGRGQPQHF
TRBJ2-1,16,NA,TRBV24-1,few,TGTGCCACCCAAGGACAGGGAGGGATCTCCTACAATGAGCAGTTCTTC,CATQGQGGISYNEQFF
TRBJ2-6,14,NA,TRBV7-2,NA,TGTGCCAGCAGCTTGTCGCCTGGGGCCAACGTCCTGACTTTC,CASSLSPGANVLTF
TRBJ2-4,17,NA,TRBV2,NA,TGTGCCAGCACCACCTCCGGGGGGCCCGGAGGAGGAAACATTCAGTACTTC,CASTTSGGPGGGNIQYF
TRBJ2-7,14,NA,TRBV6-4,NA,TGTGCCAGCAGCACCGGGACGGTGGGATCCGAGCAGTACTTC,CASSTGTVGSEQYF
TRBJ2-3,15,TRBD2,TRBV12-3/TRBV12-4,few,TGTGCCAGCAGCCGGGGGGGTTGGGCCACAGATACGCAGTATTTT,CASSRGGWATDTQYF
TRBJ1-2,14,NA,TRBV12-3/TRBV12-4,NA,TGTGCCAGCAGTTTCCAGGGAGGTAGTTATGGCTACACCTTC,CASSFQGGSYGYTF
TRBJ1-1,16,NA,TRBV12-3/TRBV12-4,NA,TGTGCCAGCAGTTCCCAGGGGAGCCCGGGGAACACTGAAGCTTTCTTT,CASSSQGSPGNTEAFF
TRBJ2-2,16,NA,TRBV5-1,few,TGCGCCAGCAGATCGGACCGAATAGAGAACACCGGGGAGCTGTTTTTT,CASRSDRIENTGELFF
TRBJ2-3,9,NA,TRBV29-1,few,TGCAGCGTTGGTTACCCGCAGTATTTT,CSVGYPQYF
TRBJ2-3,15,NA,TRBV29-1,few,TGCAGCGTTGCTCGGGGGACTTCTAGCACAGATACGCAGTATTTT,CSVARGTSSTDTQYF
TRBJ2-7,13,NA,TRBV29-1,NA,TGCAGCGTTGAAGGGGCCGACCCCTACGAGCAGTACTTC,CSVEGADPYEQYF
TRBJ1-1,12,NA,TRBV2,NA,TGTGCCAGCTGGGCAACGAACACTGAAGCTTTCTTT,CASWATNTEAFF
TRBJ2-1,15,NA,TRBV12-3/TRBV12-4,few,TGTGCCAGCAGTTTCGTGGGGACGTCCTACAATGAGCAGTTCTTC,CASSFVGTSYNEQFF
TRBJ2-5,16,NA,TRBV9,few,TGTGCCAGCAGCGTAGGGGTCCCGGGACAACAAGAGACCCAGTACTTC,CASSVGVPGQQETQYF
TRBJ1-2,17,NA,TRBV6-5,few,TGTGCCAGCAGTTACGCGGGGGGGACGGGGAGGAACTATGGCTACACCTTC,CASSYAGGTGRNYGYTF
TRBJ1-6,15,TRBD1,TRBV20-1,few,TGCAGTGCTAGAACGACCGGACAGGGCTCCTCACCCCTCCACTTT,CSARTTGQGSSPLHF
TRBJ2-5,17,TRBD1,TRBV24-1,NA,TGTGCCACCAGTGATTTTAGGACAGGGGGGTTCCAAGAGACCCAGTACTTC,CATSDFRTGGFQETQYF
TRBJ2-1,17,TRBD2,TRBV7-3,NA,TGTGCCAGCAGCCCACCCCCCGGGGGGTTGAAGACGGATGAGCAGTTCTTC,CASSPPPGGLKTDEQFF
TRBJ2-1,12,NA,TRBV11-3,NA,TGTGCCAGCAGCACCCCCTTAAGGGTGCAGTTCTTC,CASSTPLRVQFF
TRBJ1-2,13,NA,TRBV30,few,TGTGCCTGGAGTGTAGGACACTTCTATGGCTACACCTTC,CAWSVGHFYGYTF
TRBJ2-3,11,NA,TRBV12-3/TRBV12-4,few,TGTGCCAGCAGTTTCGGGGTTCCGCAGTATTTT,CASSFGVPQYF
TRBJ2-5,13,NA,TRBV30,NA,TGTGCCTGGAGTGTGGACAGTTCGGAGACCCAGTACTTC,CAWSVDSSETQYF
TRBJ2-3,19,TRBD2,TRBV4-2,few,TGTGCCAGCAGCCAAGACGGTCTAGCGGGGGGGCTGAGCACAGATACGCAGTATTTT,CASSQDGLAGGLSTDTQYF
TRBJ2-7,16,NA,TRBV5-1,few,TGCGCCAGCAGCAATAATACCGGGACATCCCCCTACGAGCAGTACTTC,CASSNNTGTSPYEQYF
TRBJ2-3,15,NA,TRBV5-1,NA,TGCGCCAGCAGCTTAACTGGGTCGCTAGGGGATACGCAGTATTTT,CASSLTGSLGDTQYF
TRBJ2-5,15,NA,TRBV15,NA,TGTGCCACCAGCAGAGCTCGCGGGACAAAAGAGACCCAGTACTTC,CATSRARGTKETQYF
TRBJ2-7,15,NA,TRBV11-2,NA,TGTGCCAGCAGCTTAGAACAGGTACCTTCCTACGAGCAGTACTTC,CASSLEQVPSYEQYF
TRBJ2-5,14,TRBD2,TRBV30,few,TGTGCCTGGAGACTAGCGGGGGGGCGAGAGACCCAGTACTTC,CAWRLAGGRETQYF
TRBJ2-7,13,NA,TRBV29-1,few,TGCAGCGTTGAGGTTCGAGGTTTTTACGAGCAGTACTTC,CSVEVRGFYEQYF
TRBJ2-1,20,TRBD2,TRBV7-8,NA,TGTGCCAGCAGCTTAGGGCGTCCGGGACTAGCGGGAGGGCGACCCAATGAGCAGTTCTTC,CASSLGRPGLAGGRPNEQFF
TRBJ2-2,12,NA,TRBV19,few,TGTGCCAGTAGTAGGGAGACCGGGGAGCTGTTTTTT,CASSRETGELFF
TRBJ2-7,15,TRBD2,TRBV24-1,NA,TGTGCCACAAGCGGGCAGCGGGCGGGAGCCTACGAGCAGTACTTC,CATSGQRAGAYEQYF
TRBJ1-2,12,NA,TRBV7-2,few,TGTGCCAGCTTACGTGGTAACCGGGGCTACACCTTC,CASLRGNRGYTF
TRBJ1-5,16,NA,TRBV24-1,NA,TGTGCCACCAGTGATTCGCACGGGGGGGGAATGCAGCCCCAGCATTTT,CATSDSHGGGMQPQHF
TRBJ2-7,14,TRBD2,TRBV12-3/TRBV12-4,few,TGTGCCAGCAGTGTAACTAGCGGGAGGTACGAGCAGTACTTC,CASSVTSGRYEQYF
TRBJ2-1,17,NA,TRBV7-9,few,TGTGCCAGCAGCTCCTGGGAACAGGGACCAGGACCCAATGAGCAGTTCTTC,CASSSWEQGPGPNEQFF
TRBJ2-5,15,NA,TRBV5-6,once,TGTGCCAGCAGCTTTGGTGTGGCCGCTCAAGAGACCCAGTACTTC,CASSFGVAAQETQYF
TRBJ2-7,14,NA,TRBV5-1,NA,TGCGCCAGCAGCGCACGGGACGGGCACTACGAGCAGTACTTC,CASSARDGHYEQYF
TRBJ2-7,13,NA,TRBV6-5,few,TGTGCCAGCCTAGGGGCAGCGGCCTACGAGCAGTACTTC,CASLGAAAYEQYF
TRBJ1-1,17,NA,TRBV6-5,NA,TGTGCCAGCAGTTACTGGGGCAGCGGGGTTCTTGACACTGAAGCTTTCTTT,CASSYWGSGVLDTEAFF